This T cell receptor beta chain was obtained from a study of T cell clonotyping in hematopoietic cell transplantation. CDR3 size: 15 residues. Trimming stripped 1 base from V and 3 bases from J, with 12 bases between. Germline CDR1 and CDR2: SGHAT and FQDESV (reference sequence). Generated by immunoSEQ multiplex PCR, the TCRdb table keeps only in-frame clones and is missing some. This sample has roughly 11,000 clones, with roughly nine tenths found just once. Sequenced: peripheral blood mononuclear cells. The chain couples TRBV11-1 to TRBJ1-1; D call uncertain. This clonotype originated in a human donor who either received an allogeneic hematopoietic cell transplant for a myeloid malignancy or was a related donor (not recorded which). Some clones in this sample may be carry-over from other donors' samples. DNA for the CDR3: TGTGCCAGCAGCTTAGAGGGAGCCCGGTACACTGAAGCTTTCTTT. It translates to CASSLEGARYTEAFF.